This TCR beta chain was obtained from a study of blood T cell repertoires in COVID-19 (dated by TCRdb to 2018 to 2021). General notes on the study: Collaborator samples came from the United States, Italy and Spain and covered acute and convalescent phases of COVID-19. The prospective study material was composed of cDNA or gDNA derived from T cells, B-cell-depleted T cells, or PBMCs. Deeply sampled blood TCRbeta repertoires from subjects exposed to, actively infected with, or recovered from COVID-19 were included in the dataset. The repertoires were released in a freely available public database intended as a resource for research on the immune response to SARS-CoV-2. The samples were drawn from the first 160 participants of the ongoing ImmuneRACE study and from 1,254 subjects provided by 6 global collaborators. A de-identified subject ID, COVID-19 status, age in years and sex were almost always included in the sample metadata. HLA class I and class II types, where available, came from metadata supplied by the sample provider rather than from assay-based typing.

Clipping removes 1 base from V and 0 bases from J, with 1 as the unmatched junction base count. Based on the germline V gene (reference sequence), the CDR1 and CDR2 sequences are SGHKS and YYEKEE. Its CDR3 holds 16 amino acids, cysteine through phenylalanine. Kept here is only the CDR3 DNA, which spans 48 bases and is read in frame from base 1. Participants in the prospective study were enrolled through a virtual design, were aged 18 to 89 years, and lived in about 25 United States geographic areas. To assign participants to cohorts, the prospective study relied on clinical history that participants themselves reported in a screening survey and a study questionnaire. Recovered participants in ImmuneRACE Cohort 3 were defined as having two consecutive negative NP/OP PCR tests, clearance from a healthcare professional, or resolution of symptoms. In the prospective study, whole blood, serum and a nasopharyngeal or oropharyngeal swab were collected from each participant by mobile phlebotomists. Additional blood draws and questionnaires over an approximately 2-month period could optionally be provided by prospective study participants. Prospective study blood samples were shipped either frozen or at room temperature before DNA extraction.

What the authors observed across the whole study: The quantity of clinical and demographic metadata differed by source and by participant and was supplied without curation.

TCRbeta CDR3 regions were amplified from genomic DNA using the immunoSEQ Assay, a bias-controlled multiplex PCR. For the original study's pipeline: Within the assay, amplification of reference gene primers was used to estimate how many nucleated cells each sample contained. To quantify the absolute abundance of each unique TCRbeta CDR3 rearrangement, sequence reads were collapsed and filtered. For each sample, productive Simpson clonality was calculated as the square root of Simpson's diversity index over productive rearrangements. In TCRdb, the immuneACCESS table is reduced to in-frame sequences with V and J assigned. These tables do not hold every clone; where another copy was compared, an unresolved V gene accounts for under half, and the others remain unexplained. V and J calls and clone size are those listed in that table; D and trimming were worked out from the DNA. The sample profile shows hundreds of thousands of clones; roughly 90% of them were found once. The top ten constitute 2% to 3% of the sample.

Comments on this clone: The specificity of this receptor is unknown. Within one base of it there is no much larger clone, and no base qualities were kept.

The sequence was collected from a man aged 60 to 75 who had recovered from COVID-19. Sequenced sample: PBMCs or T cells enriched from blood (not recorded which). This chain joins TRBV5-5 to TRBJ2-3; TRBD2 agrees with 11 junctional bases. The CDR3 protein sequence reads: CASSLRTSGSTDTQYF. The sequenced DNA is TGTGCCAGCAGCTTGAGGACTAGCGGGAGCACAGATACGCAGTATTTT. When the CDR3 is completed using the reference TRBV5-5 and TRBJ2-3 genes on either side, the full variable domain is DAGVTQSPTHLIKTRGQQVTLRCSPISGHKSVSWYQQVLGQGPQFIFQYYEKEERGRGNFPDRFSARQFPNYSSELNVNALLLGDSALYLCASSLRTSGSTDTQYFGPGTRLTVL.